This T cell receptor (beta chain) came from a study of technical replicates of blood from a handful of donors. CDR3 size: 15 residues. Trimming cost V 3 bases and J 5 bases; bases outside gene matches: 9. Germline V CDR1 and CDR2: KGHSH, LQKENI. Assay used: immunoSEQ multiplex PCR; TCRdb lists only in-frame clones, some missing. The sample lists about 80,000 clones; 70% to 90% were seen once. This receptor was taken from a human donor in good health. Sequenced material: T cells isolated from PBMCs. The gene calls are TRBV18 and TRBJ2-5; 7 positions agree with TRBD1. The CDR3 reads CASSPGQPKGETQYF. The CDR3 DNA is TGTGCCAGCTCACCGGGACAGCCTAAGGGGGAGACCCAGTACTTC.